The TCR beta chain under discussion was sequenced for a study of beta chain features in type 1 diabetes. Study results and limitations: Type 1 diabetes patients had moderately but significantly shorter TCRB CDR3s in all four CD4+ subsets. A definitive answer on HLA type influencing TCRB rearrangement was not reached here.

Worth noting for this clone: Its antigen is undetermined.

V lost 2 bases to trimming and J lost 0 bases, with 6 bases between them. CDR3 size: 15 residues. CDR1 is SGDLS and CDR2 is YYNGEE in the germline V gene. Reverse transcription of all isolated RNA meant that expressed TCRB transcripts were sequenced. Profiling relied on immunoSEQ multiplex PCR, and the TCRdb table lists in-frame clones only, not all of them. Among approximately 260,000 clones, roughly 22% were seen once, and the ten largest hold around 0.03%. The sequence was obtained from a woman in her 40s with type 1 diabetes. The chain has TRBV9 and TRBJ2-6; D may be TRBD1 (5 bases). The sample was naive CD4+ T cells from blood. This CDR3 is CASSVRDSGANVLTF. In nucleotides, the CDR3 is TGTGCCAGCAGCGTCAGGGACTCTGGGGCCAACGTCCTGACTTTC.